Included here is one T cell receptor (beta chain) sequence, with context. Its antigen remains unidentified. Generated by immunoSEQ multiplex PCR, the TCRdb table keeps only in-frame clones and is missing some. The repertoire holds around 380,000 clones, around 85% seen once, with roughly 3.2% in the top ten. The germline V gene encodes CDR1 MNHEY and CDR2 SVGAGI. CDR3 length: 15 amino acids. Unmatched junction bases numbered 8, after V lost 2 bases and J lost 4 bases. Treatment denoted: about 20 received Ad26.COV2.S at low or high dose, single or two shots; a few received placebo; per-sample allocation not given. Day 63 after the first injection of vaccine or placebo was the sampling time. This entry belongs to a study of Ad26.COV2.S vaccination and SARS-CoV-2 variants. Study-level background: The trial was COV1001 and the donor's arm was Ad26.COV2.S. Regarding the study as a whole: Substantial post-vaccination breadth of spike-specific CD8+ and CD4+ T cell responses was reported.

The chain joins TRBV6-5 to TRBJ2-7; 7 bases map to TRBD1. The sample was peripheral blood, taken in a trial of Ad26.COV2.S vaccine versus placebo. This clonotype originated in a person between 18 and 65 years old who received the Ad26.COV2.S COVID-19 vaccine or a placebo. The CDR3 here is CASSYTSGTVYEQYF. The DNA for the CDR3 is TGTGCCAGCAGTTACACTTCCGGGACAGTATACGAGCAGTACTTC.